These 10 T cell receptor beta chains originate from one sample sequenced in a study of T cell changes during pregnancy in multiple sclerosis. The method was immunoSEQ multiplex PCR; TCRdb's version includes in-frame clones alone and lacks a portion of them. The table has tens of thousands of clones, nearly 95% seen once. Specimen: peripheral blood, collected in the first trimester of pregnancy. The receptors come from a female donor with multiple sclerosis, enrolled in a pregnancy study.

V is TRBV9 and J is TRBJ2-3, with TRBD2 matching 10 bases. The CDR3 is 17 residues long. J was trimmed by 0 bases and V by 0 bases; bases with no gene match: 4. Germline values: CDR1 SGDLS, CDR2 YYNGEE. The CDR3 nucleotides read TGTGCCAGCAGCGTAGGGGCTAGCGGGGGAAGCACAGATACGCAGTATTTT. This gives the protein CASSVGASGGSTDTQYF.

The chain has TRBV6-6 and TRBJ2-2, with D unclear. CDR1 is MNHNY, CDR2 SVGAGI, per germline (reference sequence). The CDR3 is made up of 14 amino acids. V lost 5 bases, J lost 0 bases, and 7 bases lay in between. The CDR3 region is CASSDIPNTGELFF. CDR3 nucleotide sequence: TGTGCCAGCAGTGACATCCCGAACACCGGGGAGCTGTTTTTT.

The chain is built from TRBV7-9 and TRBJ1-1; D gene unclear. CDR3 length: 14 residues. The germline CDR1 and CDR2 sequences are SEHNR and FQNEAQ (reference sequence). V was trimmed by 1 base and J by 1 base, leaving 7 bases between them. The CDR3 DNA sequence: TGTGCCAGCAGCTTAGATCCATCGAACACTGAAGCTTTCTTT. Its translation is CASSLDPSNTEAFF. The full variable domain, its missing parts supplied by reference TRBV7-9 and TRBJ1-1, is DTGVSQNPRHKITKRGQNVTFRCDPISEHNRLYWYRQTLGQGPEFLTYFQNEAQLEKSRLLSDRFSAERPKGSFSTLEIQRTEQGDSAMYLCASSLDPSNTEAFFGQGTRLTVV.

The rearrangement joins TRBV6-6 to TRBJ1-1; weak D call: TRBD1 (6 bases). Trimming stripped 7 bases from V and 1 base from J, with 13 bases between. Per the germline V gene, CDR1 is MNHNY and CDR2 is SVGAGI (reference sequence). The CDR3 consists of 14 residues. CDR3 region: CASTHQGGNTEAFF. The CDR3 DNA sequence: TGTGCCAGCACCCATCAAGGGGGGAACACTGAAGCTTTCTTT.

The J gene is TRBJ2-3, the V gene TRBV4-1; 13 bases map to TRBD2. Trimming took 0 bases from V and 2 from J; bases not matched to a gene: 2. Germline lookup yields CDR1 MGHRA and CDR2 YSYEKL. The CDR3 totals 17 residues. DNA of the CDR3: TGCGCCAGCAGCCAAGAGGGACTAGCGGGGCTCACAGATACGCAGTATTTT. It specifies CASSQEGLAGLTDTQYF.

V gene TRBV5-5 combines with J gene TRBJ1-2; D is unresolved. V dropped 5 bases and J dropped 0 bases, with 11 bases sitting between them. This CDR3 comprises 14 residues. CDR1 and CDR2 (germline): SGHKS, YYEKEE (reference sequence). Here the CDR3 DNA reads TGTGCCAGCAGTCCGACCGGGGCTAACTATGGCTACACCTTC. Protein: CASSPTGANYGYTF.

The chain has TRBV2 and TRBJ2-2; 7 bases line up with TRBD2. With V trimmed by 7 bases and J by 0 bases, 2 bases remained unmatched. The CDR3 extends over 14 amino acids. Germline V CDR1 and CDR2: SNHLY, FYNNEI. CDR3 region: CASIGLANTGELFF. Written as DNA, the CDR3 is TGTGCCAGCATAGGACTAGCGAACACCGGGGAGCTGTTTTTT. Looking up the rest from reference TRBV2 and TRBJ2-2 gives the full variable domain: EPEVTQTPSHQVTQMGQEVILRCVPISNHLYFYWYRQILGQKVEFLVSFYNNEISEKSEIFDDQFSVERPDGSNFTLKIRSTKLEDSAMYFCASIGLANTGELFFGEGSRLTVL.

The chain is built from TRBV5-4 and TRBJ2-3; D is unclear. The CDR3 is 15 residues long. V was shortened by 4 bases and J by 1 base, with 13 bases between the two germline ends. Germline loops: CDR1 SGHNT, CDR2 YYREEE (reference sequence). CDR3 sequence reads: CASSLSGTGTDTQYF. Written as DNA, the CDR3 is TGTGCCAGCAGCCTGTCAGGAACGGGCACAGATACGCAGTATTTT.

This clone was observed a single time. The V and J genes are TRBV5-5 and TRBJ1-1; D is unresolved. The CDR3 is 13 amino acids. V shed 3 bases and J shed 3 bases, with 9 bases lying between them. Germline V gene data show CDR1 as SGHKS and CDR2 as YYEKEE (reference sequence). The CDR3 nucleotides are TGTGCCAGCAGCTCACGGTTGTACACTGAAGCTTTCTTT. This sequence encodes CASSSRLYTEAFF.

The chain has TRBV7-3 and TRBJ2-1; 11 bases map to TRBD2. Germline values: CDR1 SGHTA, CDR2 FQGTGA. The junction had 11 bases not matched to a gene; V was cut back by 0 bases and J by 7 bases. The CDR3 sequence is 18 residues long. The CDR3 nucleotides are TGTGCCAGCAGCTTAACTCGTCTGGCTAGCGGGGGGCGGAATGAGCAGTTCTTC. It encodes CASSLTRLASGGRNEQFF.